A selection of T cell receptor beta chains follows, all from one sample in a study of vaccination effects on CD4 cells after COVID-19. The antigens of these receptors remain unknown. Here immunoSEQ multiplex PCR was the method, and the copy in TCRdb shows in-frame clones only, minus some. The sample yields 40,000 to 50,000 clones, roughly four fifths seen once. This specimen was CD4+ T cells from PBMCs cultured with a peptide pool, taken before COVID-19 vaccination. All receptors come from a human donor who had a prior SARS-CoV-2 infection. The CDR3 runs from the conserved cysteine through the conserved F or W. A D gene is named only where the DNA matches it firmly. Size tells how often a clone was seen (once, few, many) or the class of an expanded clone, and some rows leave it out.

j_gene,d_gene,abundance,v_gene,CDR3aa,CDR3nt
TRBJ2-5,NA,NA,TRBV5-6,CASSSTLSETQYF,TGTGCCAGCAGTTCGACCCTCTCAGAGACCCAGTACTTC
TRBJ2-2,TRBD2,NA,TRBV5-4,CASSELAGGDTGELFF,TGTGCCAGCAGCGAACTAGCGGGGGGGGACACCGGGGAGCTGTTTTTT
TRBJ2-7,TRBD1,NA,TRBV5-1,CASSVTGQYYEQYF,TGCGCCAGCAGCGTCACGGGACAGTACTACGAGCAGTACTTC
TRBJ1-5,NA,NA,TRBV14,CASTSTDDSNQPQHF,TGTGCCAGCACCTCAACCGACGATAGCAATCAGCCCCAGCATTTT
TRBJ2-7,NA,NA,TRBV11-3,CASSLSASSYEQYF,TGTGCCAGCAGCTTAAGCGCAAGCTCCTACGAGCAGTACTTC
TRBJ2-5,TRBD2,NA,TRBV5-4,CASTASGGQETQYF,TGTGCCAGCACGGCTAGCGGGGGACAAGAGACCCAGTACTTC
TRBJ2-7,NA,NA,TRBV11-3,CASSFRQSSYEQYF,TGTGCCAGCAGCTTCCGCCAGAGCTCCTACGAGCAGTACTTC
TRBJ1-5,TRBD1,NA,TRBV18,CASSLDRDQPQHF,TGTGCCAGCTCGCTAGACAGGGATCAGCCCCAGCATTTT
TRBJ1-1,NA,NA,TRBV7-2,CASSLFRGMNTEAFF,TGTGCCAGCAGCTTATTTCGAGGGATGAACACTGAAGCTTTCTTT
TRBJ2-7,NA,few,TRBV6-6,CASSYPARHSYEQYF,TGTGCCAGCAGTTACCCGGCCCGACACTCCTACGAGCAGTACTTC
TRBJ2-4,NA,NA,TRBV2,CASSAPLSKNIQYF,TGTGCCAGCAGTGCCCCCTTGAGCAAAAACATTCAGTACTTC
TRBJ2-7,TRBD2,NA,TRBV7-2,CASSIGLAGVGEQYF,TGTGCCAGCAGCATCGGACTAGCGGGAGTAGGCGAGCAGTACTTC
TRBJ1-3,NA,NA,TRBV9,CASGQGPQAGNTIYF,TGTGCCAGCGGCCAGGGGCCTCAAGCTGGAAACACCATATATTTT
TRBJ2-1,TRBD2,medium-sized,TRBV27,CASRATSGGAWEQFF,TGTGCCAGCAGGGCGACTAGCGGGGGGGCCTGGGAGCAGTTCTTC
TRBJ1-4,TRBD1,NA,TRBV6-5,CASERTGTGNEKLFF,TGTGCCAGCGAAAGGACCGGGACAGGAAATGAAAAACTGTTTTTT
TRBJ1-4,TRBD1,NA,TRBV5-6,CASSSRQGAGEKLFF,TGTGCCAGCAGCAGTAGACAGGGGGCGGGTGAAAAACTGTTTTTT
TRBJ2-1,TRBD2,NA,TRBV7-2,CASSRTSSSYNEQFF,TGTGCCAGCAGCCGGACTAGCTCTTCCTACAATGAGCAGTTCTTC
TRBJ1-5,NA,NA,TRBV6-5,CASSPMELGNQPQHF,TGTGCCAGCAGCCCCATGGAGTTAGGCAATCAGCCCCAGCATTTT
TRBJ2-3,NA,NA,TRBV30,CACISRQGVDTQYF,TGTGCCTGTATCAGCCGCCAAGGGGTGGATACGCAGTATTTT